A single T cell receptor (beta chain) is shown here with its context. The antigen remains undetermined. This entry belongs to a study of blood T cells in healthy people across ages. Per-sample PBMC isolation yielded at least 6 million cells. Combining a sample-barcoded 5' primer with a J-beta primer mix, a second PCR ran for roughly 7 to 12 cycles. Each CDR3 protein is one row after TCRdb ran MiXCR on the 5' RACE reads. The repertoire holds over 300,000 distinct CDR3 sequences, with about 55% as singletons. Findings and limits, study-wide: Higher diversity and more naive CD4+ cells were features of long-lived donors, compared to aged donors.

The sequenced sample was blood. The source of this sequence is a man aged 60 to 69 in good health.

CDR3 in amino acids: CASSPGGGAWETQYF. DNA of the CDR3: TGTGCCAGCAGCCCTGGCGGGGGGGCTTGGGAGACCCAGTACTTC. The chain combines TRBV3-1 with TRBJ2-5, with TRBD2 matching over 9 bases. Germline V gene data show CDR1 as LGHDT and CDR2 as YNNKEL (reference sequence). Unmatched junction bases numbered 8, after V lost 4 bases and J lost 5 bases. The CDR3 covers 15 residues.